This record covers a single T cell receptor beta chain. The antigen is not known. TCRdb's copy holds only in-frame clones and misses some; the assay was immunoSEQ multiplex PCR. The table lists 200,000 to 300,000 clones, 85% to 90% of them singletons. This entry is derived from a study of Ad26.COV2.S vaccination and SARS-CoV-2 variants. Study results and limitations: Reports say spike-specific CD8+ and CD4+ T cell responses covered substantial breadth after vaccination.

Indicated treatment: some 19 received Ad26.COV2.S at low or high dose, single or two shots; 5 received placebo; per-sample allocation not given. Sampling took place 63 days after the first vaccine or placebo injection. Sequencing used peripheral blood, obtained in a trial of Ad26.COV2.S vaccine versus placebo. The origin of this receptor is a person aged 18-65 years who received the Ad26.COV2.S COVID-19 vaccine or a placebo.

The CDR3 DNA follows: TGTGCCAGTTGGACAGGGGGCGACTACACCTTC. This codes for CASWTGGDYTF. This rearrangement joins TRBV30 to TRBJ1-2, with 11 positions matching TRBD1. The CDR3 has 11 residues. The germline V gene has CDR1 GTSNPN and CDR2 SVGIG (reference sequence). Losses at the gene ends were 8 bases for V and 10 bases for J; bases not matched to a gene: 6.